This TCR beta chain was sequenced for a study of cytomegalovirus exposure and HLA in healthy donors. The PCR contained 60 Vbeta and 13 Jbeta primers. The data were produced by immunoSEQ multiplex PCR, yet TCRdb's version contains in-frame clones alone and is incomplete. The sample yields 150,000 to 200,000 clones, about 79% seen once. General study findings and limits: The authors confirmed in vitro that a few CMV-associated chains were specific for CMV antigens. Later on, an analysis showed TCR association rates differing by HLA locus, with DRB1 the most and HLA-C the fewest. In a later analysis, a genetic analysis reported fewer productive-TCR N-insertions in an Asian-associated ancestry cluster than the cohort average.

This CDR3 comprises 16 residues. V lost 2 bases and J 7 bases, leaving 18 bases between the germline ends. Germline loops: CDR1 LNHNV, CDR2 YYDKDF (reference sequence). Healthy bone marrow donors made up the cohort. In regard to this clone: Antigen: not known.

The TCR was taken from a man between 18 and 35 years old in good health and CMV-seronegative. Sample: PBMCs. The chain employs TRBV15 and TRBJ1-5; D unresolved. The DNA for the CDR3 is TGTGCCACCAGCAGAACTTCAGGTTCGGGGTTCCAGCCCCAGCATTTT. Encoded protein: CATSRTSGSGFQPQHF.